These 5 T cell receptor beta chains share one sample of origin, sequenced in a study of shared clonotypes between healthy human individuals. TCRdb's copy holds only in-frame clones and misses some; the assay was immunoSEQ multiplex PCR. The data hold about 1.1 million clones, with approximately 80% observed a single time. The sequencing sample was made of memory CD4+ T cells from PBMCs. As to subset: CD45RA-negative fraction. The source of these receptors is a man between 18 and 35 years old in good health. Some clones in this sample may be carry-over from other donors' samples.

This clone was counted between two and nine times. The gene calls are TRBV2 and TRBJ2-2, with D possibly being TRBD1 or TRBD2 (5 bases each). Germline V lookup: CDR1 SNHLY, CDR2 FYNNEI. The length of the CDR3 is 13 residues. Trimming took 6 bases from V and 5 from J, leaving 10 bases between them. CDR3 sequence (DNA): TGTGCCAGCAGGGTTGGGGGAACCGGGGAGCTGTTTTTT. Its protein is CASRVGGTGELFF.

The rearrangement joins TRBV4-3 to TRBJ2-6; unclear D gene. CDR3 length equals 18 residues. The germline CDR1 and CDR2 sequences are LGHNA and YSLEER. V was pared by 1 base and J by 1 base, with 14 bases between. The CDR3, as DNA: TGCGCCAGCAGCCAAGGGCTGCGTGGAAGGTCTGGGGCCAACGTCCTGACTTTC. Amino acids: CASSQGLRGRSGANVLTF.

V gene TRBV4-3 combines with J gene TRBJ2-3; 13 bases map to TRBD2. The CDR3 covers 18 residues. V lost 5 bases and J lost 2; bases outside the gene matches: 10. Germline lookup yields CDR1 LGHNA and CDR2 YSLEER. The CDR3 reads CASSYQFGTSGNTDTQYF. DNA for the CDR3: TGCGCCAGCAGCTATCAGTTCGGGACTAGCGGGAACACAGATACGCAGTATTTT.

The J gene is TRBJ2-2, the V gene TRBV4-3; TRBD2 is a possible D gene (5 bases). Germline CDR1 and CDR2: LGHNA and YSLEER. The CDR3 sequence is 15 residues long. Trimming pared 4 bases from V and 6 bases from J, leaving 15 bases between. CDR3 DNA sequence: TGCGCCAGCAGCCCCCAGGACTTCGCCGCCGGGGAGCTGTTTTTT. The encoded protein is CASSPQDFAAGELFF.

The chain combines TRBV21-1 with TRBJ2-7. TRBV21-1 is noted as a pseudogene. This CDR3 contains 12 residues. Written as DNA, the CDR3 is TGTGCCAGCAGCCCCCCGAACTACGAGCAGTACTTC. Amino acids: CASSPPNYEQYF.